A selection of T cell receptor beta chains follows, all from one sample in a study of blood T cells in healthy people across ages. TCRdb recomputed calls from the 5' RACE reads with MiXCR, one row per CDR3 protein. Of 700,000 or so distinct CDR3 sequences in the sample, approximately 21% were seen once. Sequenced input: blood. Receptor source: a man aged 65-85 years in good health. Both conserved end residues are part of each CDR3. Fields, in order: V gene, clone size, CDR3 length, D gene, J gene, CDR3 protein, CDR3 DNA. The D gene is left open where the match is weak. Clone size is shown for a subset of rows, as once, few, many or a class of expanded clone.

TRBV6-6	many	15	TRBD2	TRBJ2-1	CASRISGGHYNEQFF	TGTGCCAGCAGGATAAGCGGGGGGCATTACAATGAGCAGTTCTTC
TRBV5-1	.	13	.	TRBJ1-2	CASSLTRENGYTF	TGCGCCAGCAGCTTGACCAGAGAGAATGGCTACACCTTC
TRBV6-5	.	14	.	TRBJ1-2	CASSYSTGGYGYTF	TGTGCCAGCAGTTACTCTACGGGGGGCTATGGCTACACCTTC
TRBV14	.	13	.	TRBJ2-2	CASSEGNSGELFF	TGTGCCAGCAGCGAAGGGAATTCCGGGGAGCTGTTTTTT
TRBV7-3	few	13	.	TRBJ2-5	CASSSIGGKTQYF	TGTGCCAGCAGCTCCATAGGGGGAAAGACCCAGTACTTC
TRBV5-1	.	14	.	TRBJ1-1	CASSFLGGGTEAFF	TGCGCCAGCAGCTTTTTGGGGGGAGGGACTGAAGCTTTCTTT
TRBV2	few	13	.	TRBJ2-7	CASSQGPRYEQYF	TGTGCCAGCAGCCAAGGGCCCCGCTACGAGCAGTACTTC
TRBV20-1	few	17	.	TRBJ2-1	CSARDLRRVGYYNEQFF	TGCAGTGCTAGAGATTTGAGACGAGTCGGCTACTACAATGAGCAGTTCTTC
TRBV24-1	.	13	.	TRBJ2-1	CATSDFAALEQFF	TGTGCCACCAGTGATTTCGCGGCTCTAGAGCAGTTCTTC
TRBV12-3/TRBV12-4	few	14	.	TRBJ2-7	CASRRDQTRGEQYF	TGTGCCAGCAGAAGGGACCAGACAAGGGGGGAGCAGTACTTC
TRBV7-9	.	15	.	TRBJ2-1	CASSLMAGAVNEQFF	TGTGCCAGCAGCCTAATGGCAGGGGCGGTCAATGAGCAGTTCTTC
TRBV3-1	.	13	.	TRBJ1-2	CASSQSPSRGYTF	TGTGCCAGCAGCCAATCACCTTCTAGGGGCTACACCTTC
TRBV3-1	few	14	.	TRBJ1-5	CASSPVFADQPQHF	TGTGCCAGCAGCCCCGTGTTCGCGGATCAGCCCCAGCATTTT
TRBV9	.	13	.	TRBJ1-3	CASSVGVGNTIYF	TGTGCCAGCAGCGTAGGCGTTGGAAACACCATATATTTT
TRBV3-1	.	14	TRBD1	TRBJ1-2	CASSQDPSRGSSTF	TGTGCCAGCAGCCAAGACCCCAGCAGGGGGAGTTCCACCTTC
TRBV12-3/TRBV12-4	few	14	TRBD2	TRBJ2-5	CASSSLAGVETQYF	TGTGCCAGCAGTTCGTTAGCGGGGGTAGAGACCCAGTACTTC
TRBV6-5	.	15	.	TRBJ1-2	CASSSPRTSNYGYTF	TGTGCCAGCAGTTCACCTCGAACCTCTAACTATGGCTACACCTTC
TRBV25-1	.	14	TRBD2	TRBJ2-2	CASSHRTSTGELFF	TGTGCCAGCAGTCACAGGACTAGCACCGGGGAGCTGTTTTTT
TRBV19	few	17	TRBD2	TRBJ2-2	CASSKGLAGLDTGELFF	TGTGCCAGTAGTAAAGGGCTAGCGGGTCTGGACACCGGGGAGCTGTTTTTT
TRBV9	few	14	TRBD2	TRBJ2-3	CASTPPGGRDTQYF	TGTGCCAGCACCCCACCGGGCGGGAGGGATACGCAGTATTTT
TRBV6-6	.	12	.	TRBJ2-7	CASSYSSREQYF	TGTGCCAGCAGTTACTCCTCGAGAGAGCAGTACTTC
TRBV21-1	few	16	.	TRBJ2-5	CASSKVGLAGVETQYF	TGTGCCAGCAGCAAAGTGGGACTAGCGGGAGTAGAGACCCAGTACTTC
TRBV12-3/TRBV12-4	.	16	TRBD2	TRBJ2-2	CASSLLLSGRSGELFF	TGTGCCAGCAGTTTATTGCTTAGCGGGAGGTCCGGGGAGCTGTTTTTT
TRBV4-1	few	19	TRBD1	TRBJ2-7	CASSPVGTGGDSGEWGQYF	TGCGCCAGCAGCCCCGTCGGAACAGGGGGAGATTCGGGCGAGTGGGGACAGTACTTC
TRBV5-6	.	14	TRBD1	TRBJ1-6	CASSFWTGFSPLHF	TGTGCCAGCAGCTTCTGGACAGGGTTTTCACCCCTCCACTTT
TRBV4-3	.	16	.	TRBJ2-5	CASSQGSSNFWETQYF	TGCGCCAGCAGCCAAGGTTCCTCTAATTTCTGGGAGACCCAGTACTTC
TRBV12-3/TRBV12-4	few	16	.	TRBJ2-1	CASSLQGGGFYNEQFF	TGTGCCAGCAGTTTACAGGGGGGGGGCTTCTACAATGAGCAGTTCTTC
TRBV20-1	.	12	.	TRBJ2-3	CSAKQYTDTQYF	TGCAGTGCTAAACAGTACACAGATACGCAGTATTTT
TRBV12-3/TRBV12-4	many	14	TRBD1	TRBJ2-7	CASSYGQGSYEQYF	TGTGCCAGCAGCTACGGACAGGGGTCCTACGAGCAGTACTTC
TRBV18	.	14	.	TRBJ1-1	CASSPGLGGSSAFF	TGTGCCAGCTCACCGGGGCTAGGGGGGAGTTCGGCTTTCTTT
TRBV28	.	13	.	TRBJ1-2	CASSDGVDYGYTF	TGTGCCAGCAGTGATGGGGTAGACTATGGCTACACCTTC
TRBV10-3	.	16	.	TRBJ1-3	CAISDGLGADGNTIYF	TGTGCCATCAGCGACGGTCTGGGGGCGGATGGAAACACCATATATTTT
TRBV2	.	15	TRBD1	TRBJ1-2	CASSGYRGPIDGYTF	TGTGCCAGCAGTGGGTACAGGGGCCCCATCGATGGCTACACCTTC
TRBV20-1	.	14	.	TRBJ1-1	CSARDMPGSTEAFF	TGCAGTGCTAGAGATATGCCGGGGAGCACTGAAGCTTTCTTT
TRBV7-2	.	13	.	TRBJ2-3	CASSLVGIDTQYF	TGTGCCAGCAGCTTAGTGGGGATAGATACGCAGTATTTT
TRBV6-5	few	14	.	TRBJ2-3	CASSPYSSTDTQYF	TGTGCCAGCAGTCCCTACAGTAGCACAGATACGCAGTATTTT
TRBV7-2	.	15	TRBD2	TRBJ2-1	CASSLSGSVGNEQSF	TGTGCCAGCAGCCTTAGCGGGAGTGTGGGTAATGAGCAGTCCTTC
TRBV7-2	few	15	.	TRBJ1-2	CASRPAQAGRYGYTF	TGTGCCAGCAGACCAGCCCAGGCGGGAAGGTATGGCTACACCTTC
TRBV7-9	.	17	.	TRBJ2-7	CASSLSVFSGGRYEQYF	TGTGCCAGCAGCTTAAGTGTTTTTTCGGGGGGCAGGTACGAGCAGTACTTC
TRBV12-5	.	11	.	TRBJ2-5	CASGPGETQYF	TGTGCTAGTGGTCCCGGGGAGACCCAGTACTTC
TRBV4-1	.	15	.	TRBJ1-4	CASSRPQGFNEKLFF	TGCGCCAGCAGCCGCCCACAGGGCTTTAATGAAAAACTGTTTTTT
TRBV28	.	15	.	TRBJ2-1	CASSPLGAGAPSQFF	TGTGCCAGCAGTCCCCTCGGGGCGGGGGCTCCCTCGCAGTTCTTC
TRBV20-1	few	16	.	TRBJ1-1	CSARGPGVRTFGEAFF	TGCAGTGCTAGAGGTCCGGGGGTTAGAACTTTTGGTGAAGCTTTCTTT
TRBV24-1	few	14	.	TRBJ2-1	CATSGPRRGDEQFF	TGTGCCACCAGTGGCCCTCGGCGGGGTGATGAGCAGTTCTTC
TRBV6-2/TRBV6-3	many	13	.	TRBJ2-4	CASSKSGKNIQYF	TGTGCCAGCAGTAAATCTGGCAAAAACATTCAGTACTTC
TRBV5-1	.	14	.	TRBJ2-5	CASSPERGQETQYF	TGCGCCAGCAGCCCGGAACGGGGGCAAGAGACCCAGTACTTC
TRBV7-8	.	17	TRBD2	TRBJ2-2	CASSSRGLAGNTGELFF	TGTGCCAGCAGCTCGAGGGGACTAGCGGGGAACACCGGGGAGCTGTTTTTT
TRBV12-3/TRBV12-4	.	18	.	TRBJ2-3	CASSSKNLFSPSTDTQYF	TGTGCCAGCAGTTCAAAAAATCTTTTTTCTCCTAGCACAGATACGCAGTATTTT
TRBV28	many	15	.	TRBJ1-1	CASSLGGVGDTEAFF	TGTGCCAGCAGTTTAGGCGGGGTAGGTGACACTGAAGCTTTCTTT
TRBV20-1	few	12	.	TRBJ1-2	CSAPGPEYGYTF	TGCAGTGCCCCAGGACCGGAATATGGCTACACCTTC
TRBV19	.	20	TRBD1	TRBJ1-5	CASKAVGQGARLGGNQPQHF	TGTGCCAGTAAGGCAGTAGGGCAGGGGGCCCGGTTGGGGGGCAATCAGCCCCAGCATTTT
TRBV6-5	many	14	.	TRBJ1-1	CASRSDVFGTEAFF	TGTGCCAGCAGATCTGACGTGTTTGGCACTGAAGCTTTCTTT
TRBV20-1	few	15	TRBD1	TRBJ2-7	CSAREYTGGAYEQYF	TGCAGTGCTAGAGAGTATACAGGGGGTGCATACGAGCAGTACTTC
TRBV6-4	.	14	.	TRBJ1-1	CASSRGQEYAEAFF	TGTGCCAGCAGCCGCGGTCAGGAGTACGCTGAAGCTTTCTTT